The rows below give T cell receptor beta chains drawn from one sample of a study of shared clonotypes between healthy human individuals. Repertoires were generated with immunoSEQ multiplex PCR, while TCRdb's copy carries only in-frame clones and drops some. The table lists around 2.1 million clones, about 92% of them singletons. Source material: naive CD8+ T cells from PBMCs. All receptors derive from a man aged 18-30 years in good health. Some clones in this sample may be carry-over from other donors' samples. Each CDR3 is given with its conserved first and last residue. A D gene is named only where the DNA matches it firmly. Size is stated for part of the rows, as once, few or many counts, or as a class when the clone is expanded.

NA	TRBV2	NA	TRBJ1-2	CARRDDGYTF	TGTGCCAGGAGGGACGATGGCTACACCTTC
NA	TRBV5-8	NA	TRBJ2-1	CASDARTSYNEQFF	TGTGCCAGCGATGCCCGGACGAGCTACAATGAGCAGTTCTTC
NA	TRBV10-2	NA	TRBJ2-7	CASRDLGGSYEQYF	TGCGCCAGCAGAGACCTTGGGGGCTCCTACGAGCAGTACTTC
NA	TRBV9	NA	TRBJ2-5	CASSVEVGKETQYF	TGTGCCAGCAGCGTAGAGGTAGGGAAAGAGACCCAGTACTTC
TRBD2	TRBV5-1	NA	TRBJ2-2	CASRPSGLAGRTAGELFF	TGCGCCAGCAGACCTAGTGGACTAGCGGGCCGTACGGCCGGGGAGCTGTTTTTT
TRBD2	TRBV6-6	NA	TRBJ2-1	CASSSPGLAANEQFF	TGTGCCAGCAGTTCACCGGGACTAGCGGCCAATGAGCAGTTCTTC
TRBD1	TRBV5-8	NA	TRBJ2-2	CASSSNRGSSGELFF	TGTGCCAGCAGCTCAAACAGGGGGTCATCCGGGGAGCTGTTTTTT
NA	TRBV5-6	NA	TRBJ1-2	CASSLGQEGYTF	TGTGCCAGCAGCTTGGGACAGGAAGGCTACACCTTC
TRBD1	TRBV28	NA	TRBJ2-2	CASSRTGNTGELFF	TGTGCCAGCAGCCGGACAGGGAACACCGGGGAGCTGTTTTTT
NA	TRBV6-4	NA	TRBJ1-1	CASSDSAGAREAFF	TGTGCCAGCAGTGACTCGGCAGGCGCCCGTGAAGCTTTCTTT
NA	TRBV27	NA	TRBJ2-7	CASSLRGPGEQYF	TGTGCCAGCAGTTTGCGAGGGCCCGGGGAGCAGTACTTC
TRBD1	TRBV10-2	NA	TRBJ2-4	CASRARGAKNIQYF	TGCGCCAGCAGAGCCAGGGGGGCCAAAAACATTCAGTACTTC
TRBD2	TRBV10-3	NA	TRBJ2-1	CAISESGLAGPWDEQFF	TGTGCCATCAGTGAGAGTGGACTAGCGGGACCCTGGGATGAGCAGTTCTTC
TRBD1	TRBV4-3	NA	TRBJ2-3	CASSQRWQGATDTQYF	TGCGCCAGCAGCCAAAGATGGCAGGGGGCAACAGATACGCAGTATTTT
NA	TRBV14	NA	TRBJ1-2	CASSPLTGSYGYTF	TGTGCCAGCAGCCCCCTAACAGGTTCCTATGGCTACACCTTC
NA	TRBV7-2	NA	TRBJ2-7	CASSPVGQGPPSYEQYF	TGTGCCAGCAGCCCGGTCGGTCAGGGCCCCCCCTCCTACGAGCAGTACTTC
TRBD2	TRBV11-2	NA	TRBJ2-7	CASSSYPSGPSYEQYF	TGTGCCAGCAGCTCCTATCCTAGCGGACCCTCCTACGAGCAGTACTTC
NA	TRBV14	NA	TRBJ1-5	CASSRRGDNQPQHF	TGTGCCAGCAGCCGCCGAGGGGACAATCAGCCCCAGCATTTT
NA	TRBV7-9	NA	TRBJ2-3	CASSYEGRIDTQYF	TGTGCCAGCAGCTACGAGGGCAGGATAGATACGCAGTATTTT
NA	TRBV30	NA	TRBJ1-5	CAWSITVSGGGNQPQHF	TGTGCCTGGAGTATAACTGTTTCGGGAGGGGGCAATCAGCCCCAGCATTTT
NA	TRBV2	NA	TRBJ1-1	CASSEAWVDTEAFF	TGTGCCAGCAGTGAAGCTTGGGTTGACACTGAAGCTTTCTTT
NA	TRBV28	NA	TRBJ1-4	CASSPTATRANEKLFF	TGTGCCAGCAGCCCGACAGCCACTCGGGCTAATGAAAAACTGTTTTTT
NA	TRBV7-6	NA	TRBJ2-5	CASSLVWGAETQYF	TGTGCCAGCAGCTTAGTGTGGGGAGCGGAGACCCAGTACTTC
NA	TRBV7-9	NA	TRBJ2-1	CASSLYQGYNEQFF	TGTGCCAGCAGCTTGTACCAGGGGTACAATGAGCAGTTCTTC
NA	TRBV27	NA	TRBJ2-7	CASSFSGPPYEQYF	TGTGCCAGCAGTTTCTCCGGGCCTCCCTACGAGCAGTACTTC
NA	TRBV2	few	TRBJ2-6	CASSEVRVGSGANVLTF	TGTGCCAGCAGTGAAGTTAGGGTCGGCTCTGGGGCCAACGTCCTGACTTTC
TRBD1	TRBV19	NA	TRBJ2-2	CASSMLQGAYTGELFF	TGTGCCAGTAGTATGTTACAGGGGGCTTACACCGGGGAGCTGTTTTTT
TRBD2	TRBV5-1	NA	TRBJ2-7	CASSSGLAGFTYEQYF	TGCGCCAGCAGCTCGGGACTAGCGGGGTTTACCTACGAGCAGTACTTC
TRBD1	TRBV5-4	NA	TRBJ2-1	CASKAGQGNNEQFF	TGTGCCAGCAAGGCGGGACAGGGGAACAATGAGCAGTTCTTC
NA	TRBV9	NA	TRBJ2-1	CASSATTGRVNEQFF	TGTGCCAGCAGCGCGACGACAGGGAGGGTCAATGAGCAGTTCTTC
NA	TRBV7-9	NA	TRBJ1-3	CASSGPAGNTIYF	TGTGCCAGCAGCGGACCCGCCGGAAACACCATATATTTT
TRBD1	TRBV7-9	few	TRBJ2-2	CASSWLGQGPGELFF	TGTGCCAGCAGCTGGCTGGGACAGGGACCCGGGGAGCTGTTTTTT
TRBD1	TRBV28	NA	TRBJ1-2	CASSFLVGRDRAGYTF	TGTGCCAGCAGTTTCCTCGTAGGGCGGGACAGGGCCGGCTACACCTTC
NA	TRBV14	NA	TRBJ1-2	CASSPLSQGHGYTF	TGTGCCAGCAGCCCTCTAAGTCAGGGGCATGGCTACACCTTC
NA	TRBV2	NA	TRBJ2-1	CASRDRGGNEQFF	TGTGCCAGCAGGGACCGAGGGGGCAATGAGCAGTTCTTC
NA	TRBV14	NA	TRBJ1-3	CASSQVVRTEPSGNTIYF	TGTGCCAGCAGCCAAGTAGTGAGGACAGAGCCCTCTGGAAACACCATATATTTT
NA	TRBV7-8	NA	TRBJ2-5	CASSLADGQETQYF	TGTGCCAGCAGCTTAGCGGACGGGCAAGAGACCCAGTACTTC
TRBD2	TRBV5-1	NA	TRBJ2-7	CASSPHGVAGIKFYEQYF	TGCGCCAGCAGCCCGCATGGGGTAGCGGGAATCAAATTCTACGAGCAGTACTTC
NA	TRBV29-1	NA	TRBJ1-3	CSVVLPGNTIYF	TGCAGCGTTGTGTTACCTGGAAACACCATATATTTT
NA	TRBV25-1	NA	TRBJ2-2	CASSEVGGPGTGELFF	TGTGCCAGCAGTGAGGTGGGGGGGCCGGGCACCGGGGAGCTGTTTTTT
NA	TRBV5-6	NA	TRBJ1-2	CASSTGSIYGYTF	TGTGCCAGCAGCACCGGGTCAATCTATGGCTACACCTTC
NA	TRBV7-8	once	TRBJ2-7	CASSPTSYEQYF	TGTGCCAGCAGCCCGACCTCCTACGAGCAGTACTTC
NA	TRBV11-3	NA	TRBJ2-2	CASSFFFAAEAHTGELFF	TGTGCCAGCAGCTTTTTCTTTGCAGCGGAGGCCCACACCGGGGAGCTGTTTTTT
TRBD2	TRBV28	NA	TRBJ2-5	CASSPLAGIEETQYF	TGTGCCAGCAGCCCACTAGCGGGAATTGAAGAGACCCAGTACTTC
TRBD2	TRBV28	NA	TRBJ2-7	CASGRGRTYEQYF	TGTGCCTCGGGGAGGGGCAGGACCTACGAGCAGTACTTC
NA	TRBV7-9	once	TRBJ1-1	CASSFVARGDTEAFF	TGTGCCAGCAGCTTTGTTGCAAGGGGCGACACTGAAGCTTTCTTT
TRBD1	TRBV5-8	NA	TRBJ1-5	CASSGGQGPNQPQHF	TGTGCCAGCAGCGGCGGACAGGGACCTAATCAGCCCCAGCATTTT
NA	TRBV18	NA	TRBJ1-1	CASSPPVRDTEAFF	TGTGCCAGCTCACCACCTGTTAGGGACACTGAAGCTTTCTTT
NA	TRBV7-8	NA	TRBJ1-3	CASSPDSLGNTIYF	TGTGCCAGCAGCCCCGACAGCCTGGGAAACACCATATATTTT
TRBD1	TRBV28	NA	TRBJ1-1	CASSWDREMNTGAFF	TGTGCCAGCAGTTGGGACAGAGAGATGAACACTGGAGCTTTCTTT
NA	TRBV28	NA	TRBJ2-2	CASSSYEFTGELFF	TGTGCCAGCAGTTCCTATGAGTTCACCGGGGAGCTGTTTTTT
TRBD1	TRBV6-1	NA	TRBJ1-6	CASSEDRGLNSPLHF	TGTGCCAGCAGTGAAGACAGGGGATTGAATTCACCCCTCCACTTT
NA	TRBV7-9	NA	TRBJ2-1	CASSLSGKYNEQFF	TGTGCCAGCAGCTTATCCGGGAAATACAATGAGCAGTTCTTC